The clone carrying this TCR beta chain was seen at least ten times. Its antigen is currently unknown. The data were taken from a study of T cells in Graves' hyperthyroidism and ophthalmopathy. Study results and limitations: Clonotypes that were expanded in thyroid above 0.001 mostly appeared in blood too.

This CDR3 is built from 19 residues. The V gene's germline CDR1 is GTSNPN and CDR2 SVGIG (reference sequence). The germline V and J ends were trimmed by 4 bases and 1 base, with 28 bases remaining between them. Uncontrolled infection, other autoimmune disease, pregnancy and lactation each barred patients from inclusion. In making diagnoses, clinical symptoms, serum thyroxine and TRAb, thyroid ultrasound and orbital computed tomography were all used. PBMCs were derived from around 10 ml fresh peripheral blood. Amplified TCR beta CDR3 regions derived from RNA transcripts. The HTBI primer set served for first-round RT-PCR of the TCR CDR3. One entry per CDR3 protein, called by TCRdb with MiXCR from the multiplex PCR reads. The sample includes under 600,000 distinct CDR3 sequences, 15% to 20% seen only once; the top ten take more than 3%.

Sequencing was carried out using blood. The chain employs TRBV30 and TRBJ1-1, with D perhaps matching TRBD1 (5 bases). The clonotype was recovered from a woman aged 40 to 50 with Graves' ophthalmopathy. The CDR3 here is CAWIGAGYGLRSRNTEAFF. CDR3 nucleotide sequence: TGTGCCTGGATCGGGGCCGGGTATGGGTTACGAAGTAGGAACACTGAAGCTTTCTTT.